These T cell receptor beta chains were read from a single sample in a study of a mutant IDH1 vaccine in newly diagnosed glioma. Using immunoSEQ multiplex PCR, the repertoire was profiled, and TCRdb retains in-frame clones only, with some absent. The sample lists roughly 130,000 clones; just under 80% were seen once. These receptors have no identified antigens. The input for sequencing was PBMCs, taken from a glioma patient whose treatment included an IDH1 peptide vaccine. These receptors were obtained from a man aged 35 to 55 with glioma. The CDR3 runs from the conserved cysteine through the conserved F or W. D genes are given only for firm matches. Expanded clones get a size class; other rows say once, few or many, or leave the size out.

D gene,J gene,V gene,clone size,CDR3 DNA,CDR3 protein
-,TRBJ2-1,TRBV4-2,-,TGTGCCAGCAGCCAAGCCCCCAGGGGCTACAATGAGCAGTTCTTC,CASSQAPRGYNEQFF
TRBD2,TRBJ2-5,TRBV2,many,TGTGCCAGCAGTGGAAGCGGGGGGGCCGAGACCCAGTACTTC,CASSGSGGAETQYF
-,TRBJ2-5,TRBV9,-,TGTGCCAGCAGCGTAGCTACAGTGGGGGAGCAGTACTTC,CASSVATVGEQYF
-,TRBJ2-7,TRBV7-9,-,TGTGCCAGCAGCTTATTCAGGGGGGATTTCTACGAGCAGTACTTC,CASSLFRGDFYEQYF
-,TRBJ1-5,TRBV7-9,-,TGTGCCAGCAGCTTATTGGGGAACAATCAGCCCCAGCATTTT,CASSLLGNNQPQHF
TRBD1,TRBJ2-7,TRBV6-1,-,TGTGCCAGCAGTGCGACGACCTGGGACAGGGGGCGTTCAAGGTACGAGCAGTACTTC,CASSATTWDRGRSRYEQYF
TRBD1,TRBJ1-1,TRBV7-2,-,TGTGCCAGCAGCCTCGACAGGGCTATTCGGGAAGCTTTCTTT,CASSLDRAIREAFF
-,TRBJ2-5,TRBV28,-,TGTGCCAGCAGTATCCCCGGGGGCCAAGAGACCCAGTACTTC,CASSIPGGQETQYF
TRBD1,TRBJ1-1,TRBV19,-,TGTGCCAGTAGTAGACAGGGGTTAGGGAACACTGAAGCTTTCTTT,CASSRQGLGNTEAFF
-,TRBJ1-1,TRBV4-3,-,TGCGCCAGCAGCCAGGTAGGGGCGGGGACTGAAGCTTTCTTT,CASSQVGAGTEAFF
-,TRBJ1-4,TRBV7-2,-,TGTGCCAGCAGCTTGATGGGAGGCAGGGCTAATGAAAAACTGTTTTTT,CASSLMGGRANEKLFF
-,TRBJ1-2,TRBV6-5,once,TGTGCCAGCAGTTACTCCGGGCCTTCTTGGGGCTACACCTTC,CASSYSGPSWGYTF
-,TRBJ2-1,TRBV15,-,TGTGCCACCAGCAGAGAGAGAGGGGCGGGAAATGAGCAGTTCTTC,CATSRERGAGNEQFF
-,TRBJ2-3,TRBV14,-,TGTGCCAGCAGCCCATTGTCGGGGTTGGGGCAGTATTTT,CASSPLSGLGQYF
-,TRBJ1-2,TRBV14,-,TGTGCCAGCAGCCAAGATCGGTATGGCTACACCTTC,CASSQDRYGYTF
TRBD1,TRBJ2-7,TRBV6-5,-,TGTGCCAGCAGCCTTACGAGACAGGGCTACGAGCAGTACTTC,CASSLTRQGYEQYF
-,TRBJ1-3,TRBV29-1,few,TGCAGCGTTGAACGGGGCTCCATATATTTT,CSVERGSIYF
-,TRBJ2-7,TRBV4-2,-,TGTGCCAGCAGCCAAGAAAGGGGGGGGACCTACGAGCAGTACTTC,CASSQERGGTYEQYF
TRBD1,TRBJ1-1,TRBV19,few,TGTGCCAGTAGTACGGACAGGTGGAACACTGAAGCTTTCTTT,CASSTDRWNTEAFF
-,TRBJ2-5,TRBV4-3,-,TGCGCCAGCAGCCCGCTTCGCGGCCAAGGGACCCAGTACTTC,CASSPLRGQGTQYF
-,TRBJ1-1,TRBV6-5,few,TGTGCCAGCAGTGACCGGGCCACGGGGACTGAAGCTTTCTTT,CASSDRATGTEAFF
TRBD1,TRBJ2-6,TRBV19,-,TGTGCCAGTAGTATAGGACAGGGGGTGTGGTCTGGGGCCAACGTCCTGACTTTC,CASSIGQGVWSGANVLTF
-,TRBJ2-3,TRBV18,-,TGTGCCAGCTCACAACTCGTAGCGGTTGGGGGCACAGATACGCAGTATTTT,CASSQLVAVGGTDTQYF
TRBD1,TRBJ2-1,TRBV19,-,TGTGCCAGTAGTATAGATGTCCACAGGGGGAATGAGCAGTTCTTC,CASSIDVHRGNEQFF
TRBD2,TRBJ2-2,TRBV7-2,-,TGTGCCAGCAGCCTACGGGAGGGGGGCCACACCGGGGAGCTGTTTTTT,CASSLREGGHTGELFF
-,TRBJ2-3,TRBV4-2,few,TGTGCCAGCAGCCAAGATTCGACAGAAGATACGCAGTATTTT,CASSQDSTEDTQYF
-,TRBJ2-7,TRBV30,-,TGTGCCTGGAGGAAGGGCCCCTACGAGCAGTACTTC,CAWRKGPYEQYF
-,TRBJ2-2,TRBV7-8,once,TGTGCCAGCAGCTTAGGGCTGTTTACCGGGGAGCTGTTTTTT,CASSLGLFTGELFF
TRBD1,TRBJ1-2,TRBV6-1,-,TGTGCCAGCAGTGAACCGGCAAGACAGGGCGGCTATGGCTACACCTTC,CASSEPARQGGYGYTF
-,TRBJ2-3,TRBV11-2,-,TGTGCCAGCAGCGTCATAGCGCCTCGGGGAGATACGCAGTATTTT,CASSVIAPRGDTQYF
TRBD2,TRBJ2-7,TRBV4-3,-,TGCGCCAGCAGCCAATCCTGGGCGGGAGGACCGTACGAGCAGTACTTC,CASSQSWAGGPYEQYF
TRBD1,TRBJ1-1,TRBV29-1,few,TGCAGCTCGGGACAGGGGAAGAACACTGAAGCTTTCTTT,CSSGQGKNTEAFF
-,TRBJ2-5,TRBV9,once,TGTGCCAGCAGCGTAGGACTACAAGAGACCCAGTACTTC,CASSVGLQETQYF